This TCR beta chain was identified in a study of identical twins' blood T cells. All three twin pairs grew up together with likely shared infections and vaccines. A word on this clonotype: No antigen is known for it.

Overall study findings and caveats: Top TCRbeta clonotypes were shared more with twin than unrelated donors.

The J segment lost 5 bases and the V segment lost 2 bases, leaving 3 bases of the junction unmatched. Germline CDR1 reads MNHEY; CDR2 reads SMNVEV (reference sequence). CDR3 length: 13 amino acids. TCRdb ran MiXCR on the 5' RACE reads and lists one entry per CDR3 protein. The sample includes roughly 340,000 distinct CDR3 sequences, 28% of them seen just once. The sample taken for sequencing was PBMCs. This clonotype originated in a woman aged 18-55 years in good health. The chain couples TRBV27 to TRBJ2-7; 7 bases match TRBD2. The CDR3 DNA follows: TGTGCCAGCAGTTTAGTGGGGGGGAACGAGCAGTACTTC. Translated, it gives CASSLVGGNEQYF.